These T cell receptor beta chains were read from a single sample in a study of T-cell reconstitution after alpha-beta-depleted transplantation in children. MiXCR, run by TCRdb on the PCR reads, gives a single entry per CDR3 protein. The top ten hold about 4.8% of the sample, which has hundreds of thousands of distinct CDR3 sequences, 20% to 30% seen once. The sequencing here drew on PBMCs, mostly from graft donor cells, taken 360 days after TCRalphabeta/CD19-depleted stem cell transplant. These receptors all stem from a female patient aged 2-15 years who had a stem cell transplant for congenital amegakaryocytic thrombocytopenia, so the T cells may come from the graft donor. Each CDR3 is given with its conserved first and last residue. D genes are given only for firm matches. Not every row has a clone size; where given, it reads once, few, many or a size class.

D gene	clone size	CDR3 length	V gene	J gene	CDR3 protein	CDR3 DNA
TRBD1	few	16	TRBV2	TRBJ2-1	CASIRGLGQSYNEQFF	TGTGCCAGCATTAGGGGGCTGGGACAGAGCTACAATGAGCAGTTCTTC
NA	many	11	TRBV12-3/TRBV12-4	TRBJ2-7	CASSLVGEQYF	TGTGCCAGCAGTTTGGTGGGCGAGCAGTACTTC
NA	NA	10	TRBV20-1	TRBJ2-3	CSARDYTQYF	TGCAGTGCTAGGGACTATACGCAGTATTTT
NA	many	14	TRBV3-1	TRBJ1-2	CASSQDETVYGYTF	TGTGCCAGCAGCCAAGATGAAACAGTCTATGGCTACACCTTC
NA	few	13	TRBV12-3/TRBV12-4	TRBJ2-1	CASSFSGPNEQFF	TGTGCCAGCAGTTTCTCCGGGCCCAATGAGCAGTTCTTC
NA	few	11	TRBV12-3/TRBV12-4	TRBJ1-2	CASGNSYGYTF	TGTGCCAGCGGAAACAGCTATGGCTACACCTTC
NA	NA	15	TRBV11-3	TRBJ2-1	CASSSNSGGGNEQFF	TGTGCCAGCAGCTCTAATAGCGGAGGGGGCAATGAGCAGTTCTTC
NA	NA	16	TRBV7-2	TRBJ2-2	CASSPRLGQHTGELFF	TGTGCCAGCAGCCCACGACTAGGCCAGCACACCGGGGAGCTGTTTTTT
TRBD2	NA	20	TRBV5-1	TRBJ2-4	CASSLQLTSGGRRPKNIQYF	TGCGCCAGCAGCTTGCAACTCACTAGCGGAGGTCGTCGCCCCAAAAACATTCAGTACTTC
TRBD2	NA	19	TRBV11-1	TRBJ2-1	CASSFSVAGGTENYNEQFF	TGTGCCAGCAGCTTCTCTGTGGCGGGAGGTACCGAAAATTACAATGAGCAGTTCTTC
NA	few	13	TRBV28	TRBJ2-7	CASRWSMVYEQYF	TGTGCCAGCAGATGGAGTATGGTCTACGAGCAGTACTTC
NA	NA	12	TRBV28	TRBJ2-5	CASSWKGSTQYF	TGTGCCAGCAGTTGGAAGGGGTCCACCCAGTACTTC
NA	NA	11	TRBV12-3/TRBV12-4	TRBJ1-1	CASSSRDLAFF	TGTGCCAGCAGTTCGCGGGATTTGGCTTTCTTT
NA	NA	14	TRBV5-1	TRBJ2-1	CASSLVQGGTEQFF	TGCGCCAGCAGCTTGGTACAGGGGGGGACTGAGCAGTTCTTC
NA	many	15	TRBV27	TRBJ2-3	CASSIRIQGTDTQYF	TGTGCCAGCAGTATACGAATACAGGGCACAGATACGCAGTATTTT
NA	few	14	TRBV28	TRBJ2-2	CASSLFLNTGELFF	TGTGCCAGCAGTTTATTTCTGAACACCGGGGAGCTGTTTTTT
TRBD1	NA	15	TRBV6-1	TRBJ2-7	CASSREGQGWDEQYF	TGTGCCAGCAGTCGAGAGGGACAGGGTTGGGACGAGCAGTACTTC
TRBD1	few	15	TRBV5-1	TRBJ1-2	CASSQQPDRGHGYTF	TGCGCCAGCAGCCAACAACCGGACAGGGGACATGGCTACACCTTC
TRBD1	few	15	TRBV10-3	TRBJ2-6	CAISPGGSGANVLTF	TGTGCCATCAGCCCAGGGGGCTCTGGGGCCAACGTCCTGACTTTC
NA	NA	13	TRBV12-3/TRBV12-4	TRBJ1-1	CASSKGVATEAFF	TGTGCCAGCAGTAAAGGGGTGGCAACTGAAGCTTTCTTT
NA	NA	16	TRBV6-5	TRBJ2-2	CASSLDSLWNTGELFF	TGTGCCAGCAGTTTGGACAGCCTTTGGAACACCGGGGAGCTGTTTTTT
NA	NA	14	TRBV25-1	TRBJ2-1	CASSSGASYNEQFF	TGTGCCAGCAGCTCCGGGGCTTCCTACAATGAGCAGTTCTTC
TRBD2	NA	15	TRBV9	TRBJ2-5	CASSVGVGGGETQYF	TGTGCCAGCAGCGTAGGCGTCGGGGGGGGAGAGACCCAGTACTTC
NA	NA	11	TRBV15	TRBJ1-1	CATSRNTEAFF	TGTGCCACCAGCAGAAACACTGAAGCTTTCTTT
TRBD1	NA	15	TRBV12-3/TRBV12-4	TRBJ2-2	CASSKTGGRGGELFF	TGTGCCAGCAGTAAGACAGGGGGCCGAGGCGGGGAGCTGTTTTTT
NA	NA	12	TRBV29-1	TRBJ2-2	CSVDLATGELFF	TGCAGCGTTGATCTAGCGACCGGGGAGCTGTTTTTT
TRBD1	few	16	TRBV4-3	TRBJ2-4	CASSQDDRAAKNIQYF	TGCGCCAGCAGCCAAGACGACAGGGCAGCCAAAAACATTCAGTACTTC
TRBD1	NA	13	TRBV29-1	TRBJ1-2	CSVRDRGRDGYTF	TGCAGCGTCCGGGACAGGGGGCGGGATGGCTACACCTTC
NA	once	13	TRBV7-8	TRBJ1-6	CASGLRSISPLHF	TGTGCCAGCGGGCTTCGATCGATCTCACCCCTCCACTTT
NA	NA	15	TRBV20-1	TRBJ2-7	CSAARGRISSYEQYF	TGCAGTGCTGCAAGGGGCAGGATCTCCTCCTACGAGCAGTACTTC
NA	many	14	TRBV5-1	TRBJ1-1	CASSLVGLNTEAFF	TGCGCCAGCAGCTTGGTCGGTTTGAACACTGAAGCTTTCTTT
TRBD1	NA	17	TRBV9	TRBJ1-6	CASSERDRSSYNSPLHF	TGTGCCAGCAGCGAAAGGGACAGAAGCTCCTATAATTCACCCCTCCACTTT
NA	few	13	TRBV11-2	TRBJ2-1	CASRNRVLNEQFF	TGTGCCAGCAGGAACCGGGTTCTCAATGAGCAGTTCTTC
TRBD1	NA	17	TRBV3-1	TRBJ2-3	CASSPNLVGTGTDTQYF	TGTGCCAGCAGCCCAAACTTAGTTGGGACAGGGACAGATACGCAGTATTTT
NA	many	11	TRBV12-3/TRBV12-4	TRBJ2-5	CASSPSQTQYF	TGTGCCAGCAGCCCCTCCCAGACCCAGTACTTC
NA	many	14	TRBV5-1	TRBJ2-3	CASSLLPGTDTQYF	TGCGCCAGCAGCTTGTTGCCGGGCACAGATACGCAGTATTTT
NA	few	17	TRBV27	TRBJ2-6	CASSISPGVGVANVLTF	TGTGCCAGCAGCATATCCCCTGGTGTGGGGGTGGCCAACGTCCTGACTTTC
TRBD1	NA	14	TRBV3-1	TRBJ1-6	CASSQGTGPAPLHF	TGTGCCAGCAGCCAGGGGACAGGTCCTGCACCCCTCCACTTT
NA	few	13	TRBV4-1	TRBJ2-3	CASRAGAIDTQYF	TGCGCCAGCAGGGCGGGGGCAATAGATACGCAGTATTTT
NA	NA	17	TRBV10-2	TRBJ2-7	CASSEFVGQGLTYEQYF	TGCGCCAGCAGTGAGTTCGTGGGACAAGGGCTGACCTACGAGCAGTACTTC
NA	NA	16	TRBV6-2/TRBV6-3	TRBJ2-2	CASIKTGGTDTGELFF	TGTGCCAGCATCAAAACGGGCGGGACGGACACCGGGGAGCTGTTTTTT
NA	few	14	TRBV7-9	TRBJ2-3	CASSLDWGTDTQYF	TGTGCCAGCAGCTTAGATTGGGGGACAGATACGCAGTATTTT
NA	NA	14	TRBV2	TRBJ1-4	CASSEIWTAEKLFF	TGTGCCAGCAGTGAAATCTGGACAGCAGAAAAACTGTTTTTT
NA	once	14	TRBV7-8	TRBJ2-3	CASSFTGTTDTQYF	TGTGCCAGCAGTTTTACCGGGACCACAGATACGCAGTATTTT
NA	NA	16	TRBV7-6	TRBJ2-7	CASSASRHQAEDEQYF	TGTGCCAGCAGCGCTTCGAGACATCAGGCGGAAGACGAGCAGTACTTC
TRBD2	few	15	TRBV10-3	TRBJ2-1	CAISERSGSDSEQFF	TGTGCCATCAGTGAGAGGAGCGGGAGTGATTCTGAGCAGTTCTTC
NA	NA	12	TRBV20-1	TRBJ1-5	CSAQRDFMTQHF	TGCAGTGCACAACGGGACTTTATGACCCAGCATTTT
NA	NA	17	TRBV4-2	TRBJ2-1	CASSQARSSLGAHEQFF	TGTGCCAGCAGCCAAGCGAGGTCTTCTCTTGGAGCACATGAGCAGTTCTTC
TRBD2	many	15	TRBV11-2	TRBJ2-7	CASSLGTSLTYEQYF	TGTGCCAGCAGCTTGGGGACTAGCCTTACCTACGAGCAGTACTTC
TRBD2	NA	14	TRBV29-1	TRBJ2-7	CSVKGLAGGQEQYF	TGCAGCGTTAAGGGACTAGCGGGGGGCCAGGAGCAGTACTTC
TRBD1	NA	20	TRBV18	TRBJ1-3	CASSPKDRGQTGFSGNTIYF	TGTGCCAGCTCACCTAAGGACAGGGGCCAGACCGGATTTTCTGGAAACACCATATATTTT
NA	few	22	TRBV4-2	TRBJ2-1	CASSQEYPTVLPDLGTYNEQFF	TGTGCCAGCAGCCAAGAATACCCTACGGTCTTACCTGATCTGGGGACCTACAATGAGCAGTTCTTC
TRBD1	once	17	TRBV20-1	TRBJ2-7	CSASRDRGPRSSYEQYF	TGCAGTGCTAGCCGGGACAGGGGGCCTCGAAGCTCCTACGAGCAGTACTTC
NA	NA	12	TRBV14	TRBJ2-5	CASSHGAETQYF	TGTGCCAGCAGCCACGGTGCGGAGACCCAGTACTTC